This T cell receptor (beta chain) derives from a study of CD8 T cells in ankylosing spondylitis. Deletions cut 0 bases from V and 3 bases from J, with 8 bases between. The CDR3 contains 14 residues. Germline CDR1 SEHNR, CDR2 FQNEAQ (reference sequence). TCRdb re-derived calls from the 5' RACE reads in MiXCR, one entry per CDR3 protein. Of 300,000 to 350,000 distinct CDR3 sequences listed, around 21% are singletons. This chain links TRBV7-9 with TRBJ1-2; D gene uncertain. The sample comprised blood, either unsorted or a sorted T cell fraction (not recorded which). The origin of this receptor is a female donor with ankylosing spondylitis or in good health (not recorded which). The CDR3 DNA follows: TGTGCCAGCAGCTTAGCGGAATGGGACTATGGCTACACCTTC. It codes for CASSLAEWDYGYTF.